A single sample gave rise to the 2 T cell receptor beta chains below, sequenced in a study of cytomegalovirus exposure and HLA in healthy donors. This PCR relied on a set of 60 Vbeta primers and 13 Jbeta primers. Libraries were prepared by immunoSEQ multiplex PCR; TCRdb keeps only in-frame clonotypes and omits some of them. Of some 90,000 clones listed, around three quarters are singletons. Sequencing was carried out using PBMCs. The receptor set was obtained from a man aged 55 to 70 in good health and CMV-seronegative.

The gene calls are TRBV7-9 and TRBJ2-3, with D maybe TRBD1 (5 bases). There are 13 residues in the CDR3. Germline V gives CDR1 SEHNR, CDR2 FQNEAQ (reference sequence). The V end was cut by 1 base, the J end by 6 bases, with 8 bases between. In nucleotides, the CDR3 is TGTGCCAGCAGCTTAGAGGGGCGGGATACGCAGTATTTT. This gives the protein CASSLEGRDTQYF.

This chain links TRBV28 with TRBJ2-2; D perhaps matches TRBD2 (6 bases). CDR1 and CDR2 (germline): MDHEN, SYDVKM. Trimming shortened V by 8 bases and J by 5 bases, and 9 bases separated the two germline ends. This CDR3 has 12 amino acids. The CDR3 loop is CASLRETGELFF. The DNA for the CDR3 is TGTGCCAGCCTACGGGAGACCGGGGAGCTGTTTTTT.